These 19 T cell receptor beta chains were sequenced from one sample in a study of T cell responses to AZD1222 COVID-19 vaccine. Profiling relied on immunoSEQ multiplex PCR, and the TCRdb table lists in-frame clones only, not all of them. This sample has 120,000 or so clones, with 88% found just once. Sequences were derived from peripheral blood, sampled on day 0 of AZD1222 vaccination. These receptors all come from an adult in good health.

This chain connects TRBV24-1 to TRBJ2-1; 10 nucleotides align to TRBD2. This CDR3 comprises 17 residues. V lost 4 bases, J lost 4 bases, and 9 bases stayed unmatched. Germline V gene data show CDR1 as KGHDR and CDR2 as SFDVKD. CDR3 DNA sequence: TGTGCCACCAGTGAGATGACTAGCGGGCTAGATTACAATGAGCAGTTCTTC. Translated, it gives CATSEMTSGLDYNEQFF.

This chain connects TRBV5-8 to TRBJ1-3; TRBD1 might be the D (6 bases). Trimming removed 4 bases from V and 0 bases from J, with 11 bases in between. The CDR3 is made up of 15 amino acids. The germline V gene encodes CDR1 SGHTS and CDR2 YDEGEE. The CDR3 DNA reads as TGTGCCAGCAGCCCGGACAGTTCCTCTGGAAACACCATATATTTT. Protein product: CASSPDSSSGNTIYF.

The CDR3 is CASSFLREGDEQFF. The CDR3 nucleotides read TGTGCCAGCAGCTTTTTAAGGGAAGGCGATGAGCAGTTCTTC. This chain uses TRBV7-9 with TRBJ2-1; D remains ambiguous. CDR3 length: 14 amino acids. Trimming took off 3 bases at V and 8 bases at J, with 14 bases between the two ends. Germline CDR1 SEHNR, CDR2 FQNEAQ (reference sequence).

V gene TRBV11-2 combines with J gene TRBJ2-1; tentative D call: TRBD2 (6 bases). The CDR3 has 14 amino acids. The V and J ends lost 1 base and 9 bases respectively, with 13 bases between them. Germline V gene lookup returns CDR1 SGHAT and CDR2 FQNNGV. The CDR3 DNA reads TGTGCCAGCAGCTTAGTGGCGGGGACTGGTGAGCAGTTCTTC. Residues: CASSLVAGTGEQFF.

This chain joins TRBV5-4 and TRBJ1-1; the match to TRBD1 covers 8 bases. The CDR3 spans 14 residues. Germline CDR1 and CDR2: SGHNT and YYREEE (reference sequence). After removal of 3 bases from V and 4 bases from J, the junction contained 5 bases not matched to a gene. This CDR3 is CASSSAGGITEAFF. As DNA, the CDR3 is TGTGCCAGCAGCTCGGCAGGGGGCATCACTGAAGCTTTCTTT.

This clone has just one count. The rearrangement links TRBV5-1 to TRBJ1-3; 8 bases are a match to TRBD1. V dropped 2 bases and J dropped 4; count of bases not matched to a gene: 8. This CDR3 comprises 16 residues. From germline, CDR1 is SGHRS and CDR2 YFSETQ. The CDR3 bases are TGCGCCAGCAGCTTAAACCAGGGGGCGAGCGGAAACACCATATATTTT. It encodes CASSLNQGASGNTIYF. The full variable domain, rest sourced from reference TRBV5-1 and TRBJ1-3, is KAGVTQTPRYLIKTRGQQVTLSCSPISGHRSVSWYQQTPGQGLQFLFEYFSETQRNKGNFPGRFSGRQFSNSRSEMNVSTLELGDSALYLCASSLNQGASGNTIYFGEGSWLTVV.

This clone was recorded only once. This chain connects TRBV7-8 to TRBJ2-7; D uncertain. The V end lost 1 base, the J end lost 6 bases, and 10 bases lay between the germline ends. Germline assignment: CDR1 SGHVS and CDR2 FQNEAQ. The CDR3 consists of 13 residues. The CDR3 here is CASSLGQTFEQYF. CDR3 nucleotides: TGTGCCAGCAGCTTAGGGCAGACCTTCGAGCAGTACTTC.

CDR3 bases: TGTGCCAGCAGTAAGGGACTAGCGGGAGGAGAGCAGTACTTC. As protein: CASSKGLAGGEQYF. This sequence joins TRBV28 and TRBJ2-7; TRBD2 agrees at 15 bases. This CDR3 has 14 amino acids. With V trimmed by 5 bases and J by 7 bases, 3 bases remained unmatched. CDR1 is MDHEN and CDR2 is SYDVKM in the germline V gene.

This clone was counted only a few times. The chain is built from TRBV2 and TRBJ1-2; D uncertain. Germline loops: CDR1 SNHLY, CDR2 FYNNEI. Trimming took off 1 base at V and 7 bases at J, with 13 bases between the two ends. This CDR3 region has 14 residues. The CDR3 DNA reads TGTGCCAGCAGTGAAGGCCCCCTAGGTCGTGGCTACACCTTC. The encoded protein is CASSEGPLGRGYTF.

In nucleotides, the CDR3 is TGTGCCAGCAGCTTACAGCCCCCGGGGGGGCCCATTGGCGGGGAGCTGTTTTTT. Amino acid sequence: CASSLQPPGGPIGGELFF. The chain couples TRBV5-6 to TRBJ2-2; TRBD2 aligns across 8 bases. CDR3 length equals 18 residues. Germline V lookup: CDR1 SGHDT, CDR2 YYEEEE. The trim removed 2 bases at V and 7 bases at J, leaving 16 bases unmatched.

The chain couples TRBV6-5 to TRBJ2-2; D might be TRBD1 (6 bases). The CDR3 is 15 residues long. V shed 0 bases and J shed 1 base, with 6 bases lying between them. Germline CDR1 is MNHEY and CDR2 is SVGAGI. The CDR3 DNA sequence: TGTGCCAGCAGTTACTCGGGACAGAACACCGGGGAGCTGTTTTTT. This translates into CASSYSGQNTGELFF.

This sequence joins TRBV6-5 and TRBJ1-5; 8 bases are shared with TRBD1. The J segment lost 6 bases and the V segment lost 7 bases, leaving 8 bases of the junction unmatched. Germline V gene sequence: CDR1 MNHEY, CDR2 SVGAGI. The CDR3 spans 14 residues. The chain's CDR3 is CASTSRTGSQPQHF. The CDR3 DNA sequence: TGTGCCAGCACCTCACGGACAGGGAGTCAGCCCCAGCATTTT.

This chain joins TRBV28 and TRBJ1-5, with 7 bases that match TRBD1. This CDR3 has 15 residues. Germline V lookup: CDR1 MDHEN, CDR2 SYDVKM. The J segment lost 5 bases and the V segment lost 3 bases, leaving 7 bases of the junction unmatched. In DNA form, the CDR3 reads TGTGCCAGCAGTTTGAGTCAGGGGGGTCATCAGCCCCAGCATTTT. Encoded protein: CASSLSQGGHQPQHF.

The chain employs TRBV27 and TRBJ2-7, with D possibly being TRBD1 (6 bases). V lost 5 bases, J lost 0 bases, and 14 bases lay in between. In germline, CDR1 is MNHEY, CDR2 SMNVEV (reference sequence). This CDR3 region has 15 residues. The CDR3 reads CASSHRTANSYEQYF. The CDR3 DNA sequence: TGTGCCAGCAGTCACAGGACAGCAAACTCCTACGAGCAGTACTTC.

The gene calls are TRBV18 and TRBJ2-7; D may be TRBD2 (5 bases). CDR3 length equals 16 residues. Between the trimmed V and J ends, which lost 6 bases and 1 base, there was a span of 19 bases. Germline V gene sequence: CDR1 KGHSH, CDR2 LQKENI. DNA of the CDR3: TGTGCCAGCTCCCTCGGAGCCTCGGGATGGTCCTACGAGCAGTACTTC. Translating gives CASSLGASGWSYEQYF. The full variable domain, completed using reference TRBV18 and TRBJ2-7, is NAGVMQNPRHLVRRRGQEARLRCSPMKGHSHVYWYRQLPEEGLKFMVYLQKENIIDESGMPKERFSAEFPKEGPSILRIQQVVRGDSAAYFCASSLGASGWSYEQYFGPGTRLTVT.

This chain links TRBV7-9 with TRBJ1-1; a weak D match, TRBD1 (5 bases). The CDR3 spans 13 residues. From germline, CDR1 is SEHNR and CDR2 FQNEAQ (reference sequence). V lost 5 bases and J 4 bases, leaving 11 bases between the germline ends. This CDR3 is CASSHDRGTEAFF. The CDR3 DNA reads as TGTGCCAGCAGCCATGACAGAGGCACTGAAGCTTTCTTT.

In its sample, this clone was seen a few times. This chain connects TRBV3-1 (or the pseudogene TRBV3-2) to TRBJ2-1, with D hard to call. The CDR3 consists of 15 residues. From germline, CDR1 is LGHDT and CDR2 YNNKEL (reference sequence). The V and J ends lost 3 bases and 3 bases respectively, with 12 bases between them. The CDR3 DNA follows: TGTGCCAGCAGCCACTGGAATTCGATCTACAATGAGCAGTTCTTC. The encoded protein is CASSHWNSIYNEQFF.

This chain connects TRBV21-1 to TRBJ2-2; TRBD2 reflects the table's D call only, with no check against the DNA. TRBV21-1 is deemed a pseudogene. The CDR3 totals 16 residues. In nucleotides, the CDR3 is TGTGCCAGCAGCAAATGCGGCGGGACGAACACCGGGGAGCTGTTTTTT. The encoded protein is CASSKCGGTNTGELFF.

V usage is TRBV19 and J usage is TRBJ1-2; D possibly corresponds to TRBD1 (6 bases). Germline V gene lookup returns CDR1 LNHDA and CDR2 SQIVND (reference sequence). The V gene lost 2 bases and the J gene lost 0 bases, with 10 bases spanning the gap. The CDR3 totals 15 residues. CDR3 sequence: CASSIWDTSNYGYTF. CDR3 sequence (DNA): TGTGCCAGTAGTATATGGGACACGTCTAACTATGGCTACACCTTC.